These 15 T cell receptor beta chains share one sample of origin, sequenced in a study of cytomegalovirus exposure and HLA in healthy donors. 60 Vbeta and 13 Jbeta primers were used in PCR. Measured with immunoSEQ multiplex PCR; TCRdb has only the in-frame clones, and not every one. The sample has 100,000 to 150,000 clones, 76% seen once. Sequenced input: PBMCs. The origin of the receptors is a female donor in good health and CMV-seropositive.

This chain connects TRBV5-1 to TRBJ2-3, with 9 bases that match TRBD2. From germline, CDR1 is SGHRS and CDR2 YFSETQ. The CDR3 is 18 residues long. J gave up 2 bases and V 5 bases, and 15 bases lay outside the gene matches. CDR3 coding DNA: TGCGCCAGCAGTCCATCTGCGGGGGGGCTTTTTGACACAGATACGCAGTATTTT. It is translated as CASSPSAGGLFDTDTQYF.

This chain uses TRBV6-1 with TRBJ1-3; D gene uncertain. CDR1 and CDR2 (germline): MNHNS, SASEGT. The CDR3 sequence is 16 residues long. V gave up 0 bases and J gave up 0 bases, with 9 bases separating them. CDR3 sequence (DNA): TGTGCCAGCAGTGAAGCGCGAGGGCACTCTGGAAACACCATATATTTT. Its translation is CASSEARGHSGNTIYF.

The count of this clone is one. This chain links TRBV7-2 with TRBJ2-3; D gene uncertain. V was cut by 4 bases and J by 7 bases, with 6 bases left in between. Germline V CDR1 and CDR2: SGHTA, FQGNSA. This CDR3 has 11 amino acids. CDR3 sequence (DNA): TGTGCCAGCAGCTCCGCTAATACGCAGTATTTT. Translating it yields CASSSANTQYF. Based on the CDR3 plus reference TRBV7-2 and TRBJ2-3, the full variable domain is GAGVSQSPSNKVTEKGKDVELRCDPISGHTALYWYRQSLGQGLEFLIYFQGNSAPDKSGLPSDRFSAERTGGSVSTLTIQRTQQEDSAVYLCASSSANTQYFGPGTRLTVL.

This chain connects TRBV2 to TRBJ2-7, with D tentatively TRBD1 (5 bases). The CDR3 length is 12 residues. The germline gives CDR1 SNHLY, CDR2 FYNNEI. V was trimmed by 8 bases and J by 2 bases, leaving 10 bases between them. The CDR3 is CASGARPYEQYF. CDR3 nucleotide sequence: TGTGCCAGCGGGGCTCGTCCCTACGAGCAGTACTTC.

This clone occurred many times. The sample contains more than one DNA sequence encoding this CDR3. J is TRBJ1-5 and V is TRBV2, with D perhaps TRBD1 (5 bases). CDR3 length equals 14 residues. The V end was cut by 3 bases, the J end by 4 bases, with 10 bases between. Germline assignment: CDR1 SNHLY and CDR2 FYNNEI. CDR3 sequence: CASSDTGGNQPQHF. For the CDR3, the DNA is TGTGCCAGCAGTGATACAGGAGGGAATCAGCCCCAGCATTTT.

This chain links TRBV10-1 with TRBJ1-1; 7 positions match TRBD1. V shed 7 bases, J shed 2 bases, and the junction held 4 bases outside the gene matches. The germline gives CDR1 WNHNN, CDR2 SYGVQD (reference sequence). The CDR3 loop spans 13 amino acids. CDR3 amino acids: CASKGQPNTEAFF. Written as DNA, the CDR3 is TGCGCCAGCAAGGGACAGCCAAACACTGAAGCTTTCTTT.

This clone was seen more than once but under ten times. V gene TRBV2 combines with J gene TRBJ1-2, with D perhaps TRBD1 (6 bases). Germline V gene sequence: CDR1 SNHLY, CDR2 FYNNEI. The length of the CDR3 is 13 residues. V was shortened by 0 bases and J by 8 bases, with 10 bases between the two germline ends. CDR3 nucleotides: TGTGCCAGCAGTGAAGCCGGGGGGCGCGGCTACACCTTC. This sequence encodes CASSEAGGRGYTF.

This chain's CDR3 is CASAKQGIYLSTDTQYF. CDR3 DNA sequence: TGTGCCTCCGCTAAACAGGGGATATACCTTAGCACAGATACGCAGTATTTT. The J gene is TRBJ2-3, the V gene TRBV27; 7 bases line up with TRBD1. CDR3 length: 17 amino acids. J lost 0 bases, V lost 11 bases, and 17 bases had no gene match. CDR1 MNHEY and CDR2 SMNVEV come from the germline V gene (reference sequence).

V and J are TRBV7-2 and TRBJ2-5; 8 nucleotides agree with TRBD1. The end of the DNA is better explained by TRBJ2-7, so the J call may be wrong. The CDR3 is made up of 17 amino acids. Germline V lookup: CDR1 SGHTA, CDR2 FQGNSA. DNA for the CDR3: TGTGCCAGCAGCTTAGATTCGCGCAGGGGGCCTAATTACGAGCAGTACTTC. Translated: CASSLDSRRGPNYEQYF.

J is TRBJ2-4 and V is TRBV30, with 10 bases lining up with TRBD1. Trimming cost V 2 bases and J 6 bases; bases outside gene matches: 7. The CDR3 extends over 15 amino acids. CDR1 is GTSNPN and CDR2 is SVGIG in the germline V gene (reference sequence). The CDR3 DNA sequence: TGTGCCTGGAGTCATAGACAGGGGGCGATAAACATTCAGTACTTC. Its translation is CAWSHRQGAINIQYF.

In this sample, this clone turned up once. The J gene is TRBJ2-1, the V gene TRBV4-1; 9 bases fit TRBD2. CDR1 MGHRA and CDR2 YSYEKL come from the germline V gene. V lost 2 bases to trimming and J lost 9 bases; unmatched junction nucleotides: 8. The CDR3 is 15 residues long. CDR3 amino acids: CASSQSGTSSAEQFF. CDR3 sequence (DNA): TGCGCCAGCAGCCAATCCGGGACTAGCTCGGCTGAGCAGTTCTTC.

The V call is TRBV2, the J call TRBJ1-1, with 7 bases lining up with TRBD1. With V trimmed by 8 bases and J by 4 bases, 7 bases remained unmatched. The CDR3 is made up of 13 amino acids. The germline V gene has CDR1 SNHLY and CDR2 FYNNEI. The CDR3 here is CASAYPGGTEAFF. CDR3 in DNA: TGTGCCAGCGCATATCCAGGGGGCACTGAAGCTTTCTTT. Combining the CDR3 with reference TRBV2 and TRBJ1-1 gives the whole variable domain EPEVTQTPSHQVTQMGQEVILRCVPISNHLYFYWYRQILGQKVEFLVSFYNNEISEKSEIFDDQFSVERPDGSNFTLKIRSTKLEDSAMYFCASAYPGGTEAFFGQGTRLTVV.

The chain uses TRBV6-5 and TRBJ2-2; D is ambiguous. Trimming left V 7 bases short and J 2 bases short, with 11 bases between. The CDR3 has 14 amino acids. Germline loops: CDR1 MNHEY, CDR2 SVGAGI. The CDR3 here is CASTDKLNTGELFF. CDR3 DNA: TGTGCCAGCACCGACAAGCTAAACACCGGGGAGCTGTTTTTT.

The V gene is TRBV4-2, the J gene TRBJ1-2; D remains unclear. This CDR3 spans 13 amino acids. Germline V lookup: CDR1 LGHNA, CDR2 YNFKEQ. Trimming stripped 0 bases from V and 4 bases from J, with 6 bases between. CDR3 sequence reads: CASSQDSGYGYTF. The CDR3 DNA is TGTGCCAGCAGCCAAGACTCGGGCTATGGCTACACCTTC.

The chain recombines TRBV9 with TRBJ2-2, with a tentative D call TRBD1 (5 bases). This CDR3 region has 16 residues. Germline lookup yields CDR1 SGDLS and CDR2 YYNGEE. V was cut by 0 bases and J by 7 bases, with 16 bases left in between. Written as DNA, the CDR3 is TGTGCCAGCAGCGTAGGCTCGCCAGGGTTCAGCGGGGAGCTGTTTTTT. It codes for CASSVGSPGFSGELFF.